This T cell receptor beta chain was recovered during a study of cytomegalovirus exposure and HLA in healthy donors (dated by TCRdb to 2015 to 2018). With regard to the full study: An earlier analysis of roughly 500 of the donors reported approximately 280 Gb of sequence data and 100 million to 120 million unique TCR beta sequences obtained from some 200 million T cells. Donor age, sex, ethnicity and CMV serostatus were compiled alongside the repertoire data. A later genetic analysis took genome-wide SNP genotypes for about 65% of the 666 donors and used that subset as a discovery cohort. To study patterns of TCR occurrence, a later analysis re-analyzed previously published TCR beta repertoires from 700 or so donors and added high-resolution HLA genotyping. The number of donors typed differed by locus, with roughly 629-640 for A, B, C, DRB1 and DQB1, 522 for DQA1, approximately 580 for DPA1, and over 400 for DPB1. In an earlier analysis of 587 of the donors, high-throughput TCR beta sequencing was used to judge whether each TCR beta V gene segment behaved as functional or pseudogenic. About 300 gigabases of sequencing data and around 87 million unique TCR sequences were included in an early release covering roughly 700 HLA-typed donors. Four or five DR-DQ haplotypes were handled as single units for association and clustering because linkage in the cohort was strong. Besides the first cohort of around 700 subjects, a separate validation cohort made up of 120 different subjects was used. The T cell repertoires of some 700 subjects were profiled by immunosequencing and related to cytomegalovirus serostatus. HLA typing covered class I and class II loci at four-digit resolution. Rather than drawing on any new phenotypic data, the later analysis identified candidate immune exposures from TCR beta sequences and the way those sequences occurred across donors. Among about 390 genotyped donors of the cohort, an average of about 240,000 unique TCR beta nucleotide sequences were sequenced per donor, roughly a sixth of them non-productive. Of the 300 to 450 genotyped donors, over 65% fell in the genetic ancestry cluster associated with self-reported Caucasian donors. All discovery cohort repertoires had been generated on a single sequencing platform. The study was designed to test whether signatures of past pathogen exposure could be identified by cataloging public T cell receptors. High-throughput TCR immunosequencing, statistical association of individual TCRs with disease status, and machine learning were combined to predict cytomegalovirus infection status.

Receptor libraries were prepared by the immunoSEQ multiplex PCR assay. For the multiplex PCR, a mixture combining 60 forward primers for TCR Vbeta segments and 13 reverse primers for TCR Jbeta segments was used. Amplification of the CDR3 region of rearranged TCR beta genes was performed with a multiplex PCR assay on genomic DNA. The Illumina HiSeq System was used to sequence the amplified TCR beta libraries as 87-base-pair reads. The paper's data handling went like this. A later analysis counted tens of millions of unique TCR beta chains across the 550 to 700 repertoires, and some 11 million of these chains were shared by at least two donors. Raw reads were error-corrected and collapsed into unique sequences by a nearest-neighbor algorithm in which closely related sequences were merged to remove PCR and sequencing errors. V, D and J gene segments were assigned by aligning CDR3 sequences to IMGT reference sequences. Each retained sequence needed at least a six-nucleotide match to both a V gene segment and a J gene segment. A rearrangement was called productive if the CDR3 had no stop codons and remained in frame with V and J, and every other rearrangement was called non-productive. Following IMGT convention, CDR3 was defined as the stretch from the second conserved V-encoded cysteine to the conserved J-encoded phenylalanine. In an earlier analysis of around 540 of the donors, sequences lacking an unambiguous match to a single V gene segment were excluded. An earlier analysis of several hundred of the donors called V segments functional above 56.7% productive rearrangements and segregating when the between-donor standard deviation exceeded 5%. A statistical classification framework was built for diagnosing cytomegalovirus status from the catalog of TCR beta chain sequences. A later analysis assigned V and J genes by comparing TCR nucleotide sequences with IMGT/GENE-DB human TR gene sequences. The TCRdist pipeline was used in a later analysis to assign CDR3 sequences and most-parsimonious VDJ recombination scenarios. In a later analysis, each TCR beta chain was defined by its CDR3 amino acid sequence together with its V-gene family, and reads lacking a unique V-gene family were excluded. In a later analysis, 450 to 600 highly shared, low-generation-probability nucleotide sequences were removed to address suspected cross-contamination and a sequencing artifact. A later analysis calculated a clonal expansion index for each public chain from normalized within-repertoire ranks of inferred template counts. In a later analysis, generation probabilities were computed using a VDJ recombination model fitted to out-of-frame rearrangements, and the results were checked against IGoR. In a later analysis, TCR-TCR, TCR-HLA and TCR-CMV co-occurrence was scored with hypergeometric tests, and a repertoire-size bias correction was applied to TCR pairs. A later analysis estimated false discovery rates by permuting HLA or CMV assignments 20 times. In a later analysis, co-occurring TCRs were grouped using DBSCAN, with TCRdist sequence similarity added in when clustering inside HLA-allele-positive subsets. For co-occurrence clustering, repertoires with fewer than 30,000 or more than 120,000 public chains were excluded, along with 4 to 6 repertoires with anomalous nucleotide sharing. What TCRdb holds here is the immuneACCESS table cut down to in-frame rearrangements. Part of the clones is not present; checked against another copy, under half of the missing clones reflect an unresolved V gene, and the others are unexplained. V, J and clone size were drawn from that table, and D and trimming were deduced from the DNA. This sample gives over 80,000 clones in total; approximately 80% of them show up just once. The ten largest clones represent over 3% of the sample.

The cohort was made up of 500 to 850 healthy bone marrow donors. Cohort members were all nominally healthy when sampled, although unrecorded immune exposures were likely present. The donor tested CMV seronegative and was one of the 352 seronegative cohort members. Every donor gave a peripheral blood sample, and the peripheral blood mononuclear cells from that sample were used for TCR beta sequencing. Genomic DNA was extracted from the blood cell samples with the Qiagen DNeasy Blood Extraction Kit. The CDR3 starts with the cysteine, ends with the phenylalanine, and has 16 residues. Only the CDR3 DNA stays, 48 bases, in frame from base 1. Reading the germline V gene gives CDR1 SGHRS and CDR2 YFSETQ. Clipping removes 3 bases from V and 2 bases from J, with 10 as the unmatched junction base count. The investigation overall reported the following: The classifier was reported to diagnose cytomegalovirus status with high specificity and sensitivity in both the original cohort and the validation cohort. While some public TCRs were present in many individuals, most TCR sequences turned up only very rarely across donors. Correlated functional status among segregating V segments might be attributable to linkage disequilibrium, but an unknown experimental factor could not be ruled out. In a later analysis, HLA-associated TCR beta chains were found to be more clonally expanded and to have lower generation probabilities than equally common non-associated chains. In vitro tests confirmed that a few of the cytomegalovirus-associated TCR beta chains recognize cytomegalovirus antigens. A later analysis associated 17,000 or so TCR beta sequences with specific HLA alleles at a false discovery rate of 0.05. An earlier analysis of 587 of the donors showed that most TCR beta V segments appeared in productive rearrangements either about 87% or about 30% of the time, which broadly matched IMGT annotations. Immune exposure information for the cohort was limited to CMV serostatus. Because HLA typing was unavailable for some donors at each locus, only the typed subset was used in association tests. In this cohort, only TCR beta chains were sequenced, and detectable features were limited by the absence of alpha or paired-chain data. In a later analysis, TCR association rates were found to vary across HLA loci, with the most associated TCRs seen for DRB1 alleles and the fewest for HLA-C alleles. In a later analysis, most CMV-associated TCR beta chains were found to appear HLA-restricted, with HLA associations seemingly driven largely by CMV exposure. Several of the top co-occurrence clusters appeared to be linked to parvovirus B19, influenza, CMV and Epstein-Barr virus, according to a later analysis. The authors suggested that the approach could potentially be generalized to other disease states and immunological phenotypes. Sequencing depth was assumed to be roughly uniform across donors in the presence/absence analyses, though that assumption may not hold. A further reported finding was that TCR beta sequences accurately predicted the HLA-A and HLA-B alleles for most subjects in the first cohort. The sequencing pipeline was judged likely to have produced a cluster of highly shared sequence variants as a technical artifact. A total of 150 to 200 TCR beta chains were listed by the study as associated with cytomegalovirus. In a later genetic analysis, a missense DCLRE1C variant was associated with V-gene and J-gene trimming of TCR beta chains, and the association was replicated in an independent cohort. Because the 87-base-pair reads could not distinguish some IMGT-functional V segments, including TRBV6-2 and TRBV6-3, those segments were excluded. When HLA alleles, especially DR and DQ, strongly co-occurred, TCR associations were difficult to assign to individual alleles. The earlier analysis of approximately 540 of the donors excluded 15 to 20 rarely observed V segments, including chromosome 9 orphons, because counts were too low. Compared with the approximately 670-donor mean, donors in an Asian-associated ancestry cluster had fewer N-insertions in productive TCRs, according to a later genetic analysis.

Concerning this clone itself: The clone's antigen remains unknown. No much larger clone is present one base from it, and per-base qualities are unavailable.

The sequence was collected from a man aged 40-49 years in good health and CMV-seronegative. Recombination joined TRBV5-1 with TRBJ2-5; 7 bases in the junction line up with TRBD2. Sequences were obtained from PBMCs. The bases are TGCGCCAGCAGCTCCCCGAGGGCGGGGGATCAAGAGACCCAGTACTTC. Translated, it reads CASSSPRAGDQETQYF. Outside the CDR3, residues come from the reference TRBV5-1 and TRBJ2-5 proteins, so the full variable domain is: KAGVTQTPRYLIKTRGQQVTLSCSPISGHRSVSWYQQTPGQGLQFLFEYFSETQRNKGNFPGRFSGRQFSNSRSEMNVSTLELGDSALYLCASSSPRAGDQETQYFGPGTRLLVL.